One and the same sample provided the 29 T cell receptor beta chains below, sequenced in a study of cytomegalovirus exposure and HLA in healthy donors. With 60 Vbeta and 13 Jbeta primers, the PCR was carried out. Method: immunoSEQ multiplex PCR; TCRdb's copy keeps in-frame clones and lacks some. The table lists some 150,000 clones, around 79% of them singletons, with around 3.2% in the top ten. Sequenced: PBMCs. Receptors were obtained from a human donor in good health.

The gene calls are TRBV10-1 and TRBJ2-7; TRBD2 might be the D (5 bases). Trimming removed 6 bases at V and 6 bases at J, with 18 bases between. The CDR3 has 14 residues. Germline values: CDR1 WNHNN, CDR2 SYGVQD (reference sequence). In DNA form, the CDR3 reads TGCGCCAGCAGCCCCTCGAGGGTTGGGCCCGAGCAGTACTTC. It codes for CASSPSRVGPEQYF.

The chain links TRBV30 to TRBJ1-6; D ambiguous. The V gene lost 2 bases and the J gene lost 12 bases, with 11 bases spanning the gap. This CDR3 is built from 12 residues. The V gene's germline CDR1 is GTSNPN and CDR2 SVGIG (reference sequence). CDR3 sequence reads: CAWSLGSLPLHF. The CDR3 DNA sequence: TGTGCCTGGAGTCTCGGGTCTTTACCCCTCCACTTT.

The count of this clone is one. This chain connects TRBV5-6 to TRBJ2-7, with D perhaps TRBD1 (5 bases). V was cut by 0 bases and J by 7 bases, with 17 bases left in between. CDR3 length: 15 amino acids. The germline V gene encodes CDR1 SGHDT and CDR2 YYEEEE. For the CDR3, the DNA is TGTGCCAGCAGCTTGGCCCGCGCAGGGTTAAGAGAGCAGTACTTC. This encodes CASSLARAGLREQYF.

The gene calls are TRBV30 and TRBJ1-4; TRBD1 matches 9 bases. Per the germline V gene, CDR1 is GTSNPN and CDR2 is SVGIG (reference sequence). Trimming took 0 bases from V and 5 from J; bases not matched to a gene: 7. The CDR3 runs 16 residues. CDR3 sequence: CAWSVILGQGNEKLFF. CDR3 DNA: TGTGCCTGGAGTGTAATCCTGGGACAGGGCAATGAAAAACTGTTTTTT.

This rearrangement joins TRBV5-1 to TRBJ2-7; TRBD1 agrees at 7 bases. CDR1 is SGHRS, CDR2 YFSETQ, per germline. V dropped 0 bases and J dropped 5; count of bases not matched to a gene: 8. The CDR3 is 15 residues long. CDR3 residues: CASSLVGTDFDEQYF. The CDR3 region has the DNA TGCGCCAGCAGCTTGGTTGGGACAGACTTTGACGAGCAGTACTTC.

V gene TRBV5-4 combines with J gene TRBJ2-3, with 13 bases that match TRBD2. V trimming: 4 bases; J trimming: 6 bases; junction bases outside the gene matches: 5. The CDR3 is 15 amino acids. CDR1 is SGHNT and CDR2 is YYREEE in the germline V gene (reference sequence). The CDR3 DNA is TGTGCCAGCAGCGTTGGACTAGCGGGAGCGGATACGCAGTATTTT. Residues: CASSVGLAGADTQYF.

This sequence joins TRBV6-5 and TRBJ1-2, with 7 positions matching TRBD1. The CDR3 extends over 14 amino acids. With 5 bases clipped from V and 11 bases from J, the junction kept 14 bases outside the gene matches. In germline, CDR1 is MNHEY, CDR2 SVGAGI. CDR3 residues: CASSKGTSGTVYTF. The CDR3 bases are TGTGCCAGCAGTAAGGGGACCTCCGGGACAGTTTACACCTTC.

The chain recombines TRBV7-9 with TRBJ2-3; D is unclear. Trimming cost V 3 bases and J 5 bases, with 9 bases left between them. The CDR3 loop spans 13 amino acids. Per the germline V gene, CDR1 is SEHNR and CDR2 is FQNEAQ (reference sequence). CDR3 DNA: TGTGCCAGCAGCTTTACGGGTGGAGATACGCAGTATTTT. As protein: CASSFTGGDTQYF.

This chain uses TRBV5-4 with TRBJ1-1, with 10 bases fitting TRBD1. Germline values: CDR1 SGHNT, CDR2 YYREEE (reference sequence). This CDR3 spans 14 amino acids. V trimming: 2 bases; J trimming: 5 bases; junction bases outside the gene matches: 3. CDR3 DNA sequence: TGTGCCAGCAGCTTCGGGACAGGGGAGACTGAAGCTTTCTTT. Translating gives CASSFGTGETEAFF.

CDR3 DNA: TGTGCCAGCAGCCCAACTAGTCTATCTTCAGATACGCAGTATTTT. It encodes CASSPTSLSSDTQYF. J is TRBJ2-3 and V is TRBV11-3; D is possibly TRBD2 (5 bases). The CDR3 consists of 15 residues. V was trimmed by 5 bases and J by 4 bases, leaving 16 bases between them. In germline, CDR1 is SGHNT, CDR2 YENEEA.

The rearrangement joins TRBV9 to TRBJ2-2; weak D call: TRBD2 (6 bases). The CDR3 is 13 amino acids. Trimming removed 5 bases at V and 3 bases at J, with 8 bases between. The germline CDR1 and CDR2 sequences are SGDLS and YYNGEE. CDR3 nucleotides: TGTGCCAGCAGTGGGACTTACACCGGGGAGCTGTTTTTT. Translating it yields CASSGTYTGELFF.

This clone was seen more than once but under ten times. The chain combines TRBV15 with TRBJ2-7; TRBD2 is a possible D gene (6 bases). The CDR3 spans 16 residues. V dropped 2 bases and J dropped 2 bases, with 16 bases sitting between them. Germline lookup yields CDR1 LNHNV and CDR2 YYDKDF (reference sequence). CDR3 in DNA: TGTGCCACCAGCAGATCTACCGGGACTGGGCCCTACGAGCAGTACTTC. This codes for CATSRSTGTGPYEQYF.

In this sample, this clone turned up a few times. The CDR3 region has the DNA TGTGCCAGCAGCCCGGGACACCTCTCCTACGAGCAGTACTTC. It encodes CASSPGHLSYEQYF. This chain links TRBV7-8 with TRBJ2-7; a weak D match, TRBD1 (6 bases). Trimming took off 5 bases at V and 0 bases at J, with 11 bases between the two ends. The CDR3 length is 14 residues. The germline CDR1 and CDR2 sequences are SGHVS and FQNEAQ.

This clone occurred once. CDR3 in DNA: TGTGCCAGCAGCTCAACCTCTAGCGGGGCGTACAGGGATACGCAGTATTTT. It codes for CASSSTSSGAYRDTQYF. The chain uses TRBV11-2 and TRBJ2-3; 9 bases are a match to TRBD2. After removal of 4 bases from V and 6 bases from J, the junction contained 14 bases not matched to a gene. The CDR3 loop spans 17 amino acids. Per the germline V gene, CDR1 is SGHAT and CDR2 is FQNNGV.

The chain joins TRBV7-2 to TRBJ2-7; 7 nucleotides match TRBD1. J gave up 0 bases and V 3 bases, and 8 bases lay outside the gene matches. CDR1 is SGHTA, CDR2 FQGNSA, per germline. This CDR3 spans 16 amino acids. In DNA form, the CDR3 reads TGTGCCAGCAGCTTCCCGGGACAGAAGAGCTCCTACGAGCAGTACTTC. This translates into CASSFPGQKSSYEQYF.

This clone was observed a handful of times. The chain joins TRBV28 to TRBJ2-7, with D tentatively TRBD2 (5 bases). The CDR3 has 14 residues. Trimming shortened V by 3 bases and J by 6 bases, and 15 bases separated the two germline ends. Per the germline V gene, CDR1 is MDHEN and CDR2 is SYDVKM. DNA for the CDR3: TGTGCCAGCAGTTTGTTTCGGGGAAACGGCGAGCAGTACTTC. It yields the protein CASSLFRGNGEQYF.

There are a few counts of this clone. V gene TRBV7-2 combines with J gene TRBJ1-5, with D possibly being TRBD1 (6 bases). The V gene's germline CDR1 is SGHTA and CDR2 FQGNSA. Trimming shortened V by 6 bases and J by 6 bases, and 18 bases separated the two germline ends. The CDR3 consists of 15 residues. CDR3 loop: CASSRFTGKLQPQHF. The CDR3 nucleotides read TGTGCCAGCAGTCGATTTACAGGGAAACTTCAGCCCCAGCATTTT. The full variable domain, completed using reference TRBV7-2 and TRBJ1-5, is GAGVSQSPSNKVTEKGKDVELRCDPISGHTALYWYRQSLGQGLEFLIYFQGNSAPDKSGLPSDRFSAERTGGSVSTLTIQRTQQEDSAVYLCASSRFTGKLQPQHFGDGTRLSIL.

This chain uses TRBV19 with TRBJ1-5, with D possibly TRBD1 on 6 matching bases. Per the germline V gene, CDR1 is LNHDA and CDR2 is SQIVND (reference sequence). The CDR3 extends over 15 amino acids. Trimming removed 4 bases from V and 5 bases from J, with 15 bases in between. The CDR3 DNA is TGTGCCAGTAGTACCACAGGGTCGAGGGATCAGCCCCAGCATTTT. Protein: CASSTTGSRDQPQHF.

Here the CDR3 reads CASMAGASEKLFF. In DNA, the CDR3 is TGTGCCAGTATGGCAGGGGCAAGTGAAAAACTGTTTTTT. The rearrangement links TRBV19 to TRBJ1-4; TRBD1 might be the D (6 bases). The V gene's germline CDR1 is LNHDA and CDR2 SQIVND (reference sequence). V lost 7 bases and J lost 7, with 13 bases in between. CDR3 size: 13 residues.

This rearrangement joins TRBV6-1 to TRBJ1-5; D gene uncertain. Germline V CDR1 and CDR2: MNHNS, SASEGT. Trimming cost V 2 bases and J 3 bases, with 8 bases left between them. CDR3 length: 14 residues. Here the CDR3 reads CASSEIRYNQPQHF. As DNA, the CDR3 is TGTGCCAGCAGTGAAATCAGGTACAATCAGCCCCAGCATTTT.

CDR3 in DNA: TGTGCCAGTGCAGCCGGGACAGGGGTCAACATTCAGTACTTC. Its protein is CASAAGTGVNIQYF. The chain carries TRBV19 and TRBJ2-4, with TRBD1 matching 10 bases. Germline trimming cut 8 bases from V and 7 bases from J; bases unmatched to any gene: 8. This CDR3 region has 14 residues. Germline CDR1 LNHDA, CDR2 SQIVND (reference sequence). The full variable domain, completed using reference TRBV19 and TRBJ2-4, is DGGITQSPKYLFRKEGQNVTLSCEQNLNHDAMYWYRQDPGQGLRLIYYSQIVNDFQKGDIAEGYSVSREKKESFPLTVTSAQKNPTAFYLCASAAGTGVNIQYFGAGTRLSVL.

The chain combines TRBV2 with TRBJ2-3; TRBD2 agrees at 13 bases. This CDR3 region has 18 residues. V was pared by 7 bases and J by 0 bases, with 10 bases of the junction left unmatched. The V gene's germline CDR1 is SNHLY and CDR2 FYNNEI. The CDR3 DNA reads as TGTGCCAGCATCCTCTCACTAGCGGGAGGGCCGAGCACAGATACGCAGTATTTT. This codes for CASILSLAGGPSTDTQYF.

The CDR3 reads CASSWGTSGGARETQYF. The DNA for the CDR3 is TGTGCCAGCAGCTGGGGTACTAGCGGGGGGGCGCGAGAGACCCAGTACTTC. The V gene is TRBV5-4, the J gene TRBJ2-5; 13 bases line up with TRBD2. The CDR3 length is 17 residues. V shed 3 bases and J 4 bases; nucleotides not matched to a gene: 9. Germline-derived CDR1 and CDR2 are SGHNT and YYREEE (reference sequence).

CDR3: CASIGPTDYNSPLHF. CDR3 in DNA: TGTGCCAGCATTGGCCCGACAGACTATAATTCACCCCTCCACTTT. This chain joins TRBV6-1 and TRBJ1-6, with a weak D call TRBD1 (5 bases). CDR1 is MNHNS, CDR2 SASEGT, per germline. V was pared by 7 bases and J by 3 bases, with 13 bases between. The CDR3 consists of 15 residues.

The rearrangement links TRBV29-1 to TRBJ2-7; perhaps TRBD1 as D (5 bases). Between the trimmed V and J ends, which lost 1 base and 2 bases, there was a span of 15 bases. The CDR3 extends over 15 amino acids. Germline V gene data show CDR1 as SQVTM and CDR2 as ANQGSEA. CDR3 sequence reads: CSVEGFKDTTYEQYF. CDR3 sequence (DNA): TGCAGCGTTGAAGGGTTCAAGGACACAACCTACGAGCAGTACTTC.

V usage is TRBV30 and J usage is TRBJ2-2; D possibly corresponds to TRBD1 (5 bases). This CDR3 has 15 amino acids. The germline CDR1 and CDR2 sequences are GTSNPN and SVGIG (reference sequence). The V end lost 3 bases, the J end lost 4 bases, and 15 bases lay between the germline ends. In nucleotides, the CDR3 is TGTGCCTGGAGCGCCCGTAGGGGTATCACCGGGGAGCTGTTTTTT. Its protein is CAWSARRGITGELFF.

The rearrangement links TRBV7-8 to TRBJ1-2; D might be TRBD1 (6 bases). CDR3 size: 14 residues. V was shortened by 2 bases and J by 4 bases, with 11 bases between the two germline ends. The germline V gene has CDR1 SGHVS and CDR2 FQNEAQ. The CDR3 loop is CASSLQGGGYGYTF. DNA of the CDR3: TGTGCCAGCAGCTTACAGGGAGGGGGCTATGGCTACACCTTC.

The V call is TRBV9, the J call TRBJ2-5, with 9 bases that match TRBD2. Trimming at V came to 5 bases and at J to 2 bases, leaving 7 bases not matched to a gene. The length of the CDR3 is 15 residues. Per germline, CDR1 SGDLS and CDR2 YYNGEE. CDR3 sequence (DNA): TGTGCCAGCAGTGAGGGCGGGAGGGTTCAAGAGACCCAGTACTTC. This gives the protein CASSEGGRVQETQYF. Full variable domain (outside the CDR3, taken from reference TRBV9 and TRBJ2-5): DSGVTQTPKHLITATGQRVTLRCSPRSGDLSVYWYQQSLDQGLQFLIQYYNGEERAKGNILERFSAQQFPDLHSELNLSSLELGDSALYFCASSEGGRVQETQYFGPGTRLLVL.

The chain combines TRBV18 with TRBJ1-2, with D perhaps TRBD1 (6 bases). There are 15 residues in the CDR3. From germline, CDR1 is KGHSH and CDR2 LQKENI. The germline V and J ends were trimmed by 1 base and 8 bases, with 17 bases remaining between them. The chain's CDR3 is CASSPRSDSGVGYTF. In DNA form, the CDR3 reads TGTGCCAGCTCACCACGGTCGGACTCAGGGGTCGGCTACACCTTC.